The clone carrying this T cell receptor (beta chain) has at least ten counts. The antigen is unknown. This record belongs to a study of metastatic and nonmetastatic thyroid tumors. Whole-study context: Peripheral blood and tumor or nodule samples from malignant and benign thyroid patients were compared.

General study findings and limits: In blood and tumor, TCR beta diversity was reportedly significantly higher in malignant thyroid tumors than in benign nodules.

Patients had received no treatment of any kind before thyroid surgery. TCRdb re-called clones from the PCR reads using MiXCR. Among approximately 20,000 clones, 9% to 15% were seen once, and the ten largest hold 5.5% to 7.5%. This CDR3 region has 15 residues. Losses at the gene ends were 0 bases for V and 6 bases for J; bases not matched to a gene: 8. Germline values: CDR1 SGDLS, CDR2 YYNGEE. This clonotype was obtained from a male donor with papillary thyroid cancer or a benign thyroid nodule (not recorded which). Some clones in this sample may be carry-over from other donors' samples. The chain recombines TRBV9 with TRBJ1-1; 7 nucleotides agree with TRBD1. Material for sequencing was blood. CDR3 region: CASSVVDRVGPEAFF. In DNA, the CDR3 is TGTGCCAGCAGCGTAGTAGACAGGGTAGGCCCTGAAGCTTTCTTT.